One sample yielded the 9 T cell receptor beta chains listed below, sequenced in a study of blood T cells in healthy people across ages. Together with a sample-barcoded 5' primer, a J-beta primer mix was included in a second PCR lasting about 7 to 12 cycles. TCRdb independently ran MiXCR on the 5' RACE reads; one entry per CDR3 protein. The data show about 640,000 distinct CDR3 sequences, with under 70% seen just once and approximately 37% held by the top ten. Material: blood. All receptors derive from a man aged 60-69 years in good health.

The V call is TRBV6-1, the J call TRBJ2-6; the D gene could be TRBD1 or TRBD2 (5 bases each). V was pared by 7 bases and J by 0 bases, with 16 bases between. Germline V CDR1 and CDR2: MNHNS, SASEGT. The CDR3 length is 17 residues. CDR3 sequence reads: CASTREGSPSGANVLTF. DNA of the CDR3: TGTGCCAGCACCCGAGAGGGGAGCCCCTCTGGGGCCAACGTCCTGACTTTC.

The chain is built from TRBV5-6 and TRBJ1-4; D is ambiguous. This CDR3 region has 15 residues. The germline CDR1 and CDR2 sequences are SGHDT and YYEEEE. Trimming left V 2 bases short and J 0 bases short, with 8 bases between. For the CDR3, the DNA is TGTGCCAGCAGCTTAACGGGGACAACTAATGAAAAACTGTTTTTT. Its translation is CASSLTGTTNEKLFF.

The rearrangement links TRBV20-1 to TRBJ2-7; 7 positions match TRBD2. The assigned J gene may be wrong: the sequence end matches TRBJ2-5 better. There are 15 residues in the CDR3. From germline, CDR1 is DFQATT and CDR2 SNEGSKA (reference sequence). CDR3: CSAPRVAGPGETQYF. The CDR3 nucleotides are TGCAGTGCTCCCCGGGTAGCGGGCCCAGGCGAGACCCAGTACTTC.

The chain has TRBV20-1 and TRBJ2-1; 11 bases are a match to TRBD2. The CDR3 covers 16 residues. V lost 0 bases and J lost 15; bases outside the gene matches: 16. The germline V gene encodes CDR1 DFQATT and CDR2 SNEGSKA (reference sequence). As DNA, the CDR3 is TGCAGTGCTAGAGATCGGATTAGCGGGGGGGCCGATAGTCCGTTCTTC. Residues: CSARDRISGGADSPFF.

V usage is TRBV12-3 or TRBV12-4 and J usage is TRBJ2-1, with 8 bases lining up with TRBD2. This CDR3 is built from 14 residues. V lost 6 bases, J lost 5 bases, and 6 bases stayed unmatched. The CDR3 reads CASSSREGNNEQFF. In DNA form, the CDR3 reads TGTGCCAGCAGCTCTCGGGAGGGGAACAATGAGCAGTTCTTC.

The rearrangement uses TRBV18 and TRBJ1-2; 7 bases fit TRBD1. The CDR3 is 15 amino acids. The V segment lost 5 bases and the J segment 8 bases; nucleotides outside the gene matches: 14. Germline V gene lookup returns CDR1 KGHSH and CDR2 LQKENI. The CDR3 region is CASSGTGTVNLGYTF. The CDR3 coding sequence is TGTGCCAGCTCAGGAACCGGGACAGTCAACTTGGGCTACACCTTC.

CDR3 DNA sequence: TGTGCCAGCAACCTAATGACAGGGTCTGCTTTTCATCCCCAGCATTTT. It specifies CASNLMTGSAFHPQHF. The V gene is TRBV28, the J gene TRBJ1-5; TRBD1 aligns across 7 bases. Germline values: CDR1 MDHEN, CDR2 SYDVKM. This CDR3 is 16 amino acids long. Trimming cost V 7 bases and J 10 bases; bases outside gene matches: 19.

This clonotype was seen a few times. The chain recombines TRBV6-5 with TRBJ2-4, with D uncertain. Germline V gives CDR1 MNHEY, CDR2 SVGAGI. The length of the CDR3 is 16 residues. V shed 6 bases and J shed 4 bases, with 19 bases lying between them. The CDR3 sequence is CASSHRGQLTKNIQYF. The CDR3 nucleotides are TGTGCCAGCAGCCACCGAGGCCAACTTACTAAAAACATTCAGTACTTC.

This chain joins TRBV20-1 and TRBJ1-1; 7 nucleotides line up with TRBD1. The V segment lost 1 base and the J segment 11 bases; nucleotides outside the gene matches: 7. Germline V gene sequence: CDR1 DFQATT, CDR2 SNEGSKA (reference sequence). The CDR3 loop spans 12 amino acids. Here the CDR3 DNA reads TGCAGTGCTAGAGCGGGGACAGAGGGGGCTTTCTTT. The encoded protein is CSARAGTEGAFF.